This TCR beta chain was sequenced in a study of T cell responses to AZD1222 COVID-19 vaccine. Study observations and caveats: Donors skewed white British and female; clonal diversity was possibly underestimated.

Looked up from germline, CDR1 is KGHSH and CDR2 is LQKENI. With V trimmed by 3 bases and J by 1 base, 6 bases remained unmatched. The CDR3 extends over 16 amino acids. Profiled with immunoSEQ multiplex PCR; TCRdb holds only in-frame clones, not every one. The data show some 120,000 clones, under 85% seen once. In the case of this clone: Its target is not known.

This sequence joins TRBV18 and TRBJ2-7, with 10 bases lining up with TRBD1. The sample here was peripheral blood, taken on day 0 of AZD1222 vaccination. This receptor was identified in an adult in good health. CDR3 region: CASSPADRGKSYEQYF. The CDR3 bases are TGTGCCAGCTCACCCGCGGACAGGGGGAAATCCTACGAGCAGTACTTC. The whole variable domain, remainder taken from reference TRBV18 and TRBJ2-7, is NAGVMQNPRHLVRRRGQEARLRCSPMKGHSHVYWYRQLPEEGLKFMVYLQKENIIDESGMPKERFSAEFPKEGPSILRIQQVVRGDSAAYFCASSPADRGKSYEQYFGPGTRLTVT.